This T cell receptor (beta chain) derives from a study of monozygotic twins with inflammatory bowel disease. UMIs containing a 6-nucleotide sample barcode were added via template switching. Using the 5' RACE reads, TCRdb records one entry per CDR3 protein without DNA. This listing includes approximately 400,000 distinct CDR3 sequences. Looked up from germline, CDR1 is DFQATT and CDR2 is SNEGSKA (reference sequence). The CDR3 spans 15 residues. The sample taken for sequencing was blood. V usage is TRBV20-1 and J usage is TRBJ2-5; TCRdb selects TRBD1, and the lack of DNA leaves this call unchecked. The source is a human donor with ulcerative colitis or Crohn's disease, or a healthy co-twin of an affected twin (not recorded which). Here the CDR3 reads CSATPGGGERETQYF.